A selection of T cell receptor beta chains follows, all from one sample in a study of T cell repertoires in cytomegalovirus infection. Via MiXCR, TCRdb re-called the reads, giving one row per CDR3 protein. The sample yields about 240,000 distinct CDR3 sequences, 9% to 15% seen once. The sequenced sample was PBMCs. Receptor source: a human donor in good health (CMV status not recorded). Some clones in this sample may be carry-over from other donors' samples. CDR3s include the opening cysteine and the closing phenylalanine or tryptophan. The D gene is left open where the match is weak. The size of a clone is reported for some rows only, either as once, few or many, or as a class for expanded clones.

d_call: TRBD1; clone_size: -; j_call: TRBJ2-1; v_call: TRBV5-1; cdr3_nt: TGCGCCAGCAGCTTTGTGAGTGCAGGACAGGGGGACAATGAGCAGTTCTTC; cdr3_aa: CASSFVSAGQGDNEQFF
d_call: -; clone_size: many; j_call: TRBJ1-1; v_call: TRBV7-2; cdr3_nt: TGTGCCAGCAGCGTTTACAGTGGCACTGAAGCTTTCTTT; cdr3_aa: CASSVYSGTEAFF
d_call: TRBD1; clone_size: few; j_call: TRBJ2-1; v_call: TRBV19; cdr3_nt: TGTGCCAGTAGTACCGGGACAGCTTACAATGAGCAGTTCTTC; cdr3_aa: CASSTGTAYNEQFF
d_call: -; clone_size: -; j_call: TRBJ2-1; v_call: TRBV6-2/TRBV6-3; cdr3_nt: TGTGCCAGCACCGAACTGCGGTGGGGGGGCGGTGAGCAGTTCTTC; cdr3_aa: CASTELRWGGGEQFF
d_call: -; clone_size: many; j_call: TRBJ2-2; v_call: TRBV18; cdr3_nt: TGTGCCAGCTCACCTTCCGGGACTGTTAACACCGGGGAGCTGTTTTTT; cdr3_aa: CASSPSGTVNTGELFF
d_call: TRBD2; clone_size: many; j_call: TRBJ2-5; v_call: TRBV12-3/TRBV12-4; cdr3_nt: TGTGCCACCAAATCCCACGGGGGGGCCGAAGAGACCCAGTACTTC; cdr3_aa: CATKSHGGAEETQYF
d_call: -; clone_size: many; j_call: TRBJ1-4; v_call: TRBV20-1; cdr3_nt: TGCAGTGCTGTTAGCCGGGACGGTGATGAAAAACTGTTTTTT; cdr3_aa: CSAVSRDGDEKLFF
d_call: -; clone_size: -; j_call: TRBJ2-3; v_call: TRBV20-1; cdr3_nt: TGCAGTGCCGCGACAGGAGGCACAGATACGCAGTATTTT; cdr3_aa: CSAATGGTDTQYF
d_call: -; clone_size: -; j_call: TRBJ2-3; v_call: TRBV4-1; cdr3_nt: TGCGCCAGCAGCCAAGAAGGGGGGGCAGATACGCAGTATTTT; cdr3_aa: CASSQEGGADTQYF
d_call: -; clone_size: -; j_call: TRBJ1-2; v_call: TRBV12-3/TRBV12-4; cdr3_nt: TGTGCCAGCAGTGGAGAAGTGGACTACACCTTC; cdr3_aa: CASSGEVDYTF
d_call: TRBD1; clone_size: few; j_call: TRBJ1-1; v_call: TRBV7-2; cdr3_nt: TGTGCCAGCAGCTTATGGGCAGGGGGCGAAATGAACACTGAAGCTTTCTTT; cdr3_aa: CASSLWAGGEMNTEAFF
d_call: TRBD1; clone_size: -; j_call: TRBJ2-7; v_call: TRBV19; cdr3_nt: TGTGCCAGTAGAGGGACAGGGCCTTCCGAGCAGTACTTC; cdr3_aa: CASRGTGPSEQYF
d_call: TRBD2; clone_size: many; j_call: TRBJ2-1; v_call: TRBV12-5; cdr3_nt: TGTGCTAGTGGTTTCCAGGCGGGAGTCTCAGAAGACAAGCAGTTCTTC; cdr3_aa: CASGFQAGVSEDKQFF
d_call: -; clone_size: -; j_call: TRBJ1-5; v_call: TRBV29-1; cdr3_nt: TGCAGCGTTGGTGGGGAAGGCAATCAGCCCCAGCATTTT; cdr3_aa: CSVGGEGNQPQHF
d_call: -; clone_size: few; j_call: TRBJ2-5; v_call: TRBV7-2; cdr3_nt: TGTGCCAGCAGCTTAGATGCCGGGAGTCCAGAGACCCAGTACTTC; cdr3_aa: CASSLDAGSPETQYF
d_call: TRBD1; clone_size: many; j_call: TRBJ1-4; v_call: TRBV7-2; cdr3_nt: TGTGCCAGCAGCGCACAGGACAGGGGGCTTGAAAAACTGTTTTTT; cdr3_aa: CASSAQDRGLEKLFF
d_call: TRBD2; clone_size: many; j_call: TRBJ2-7; v_call: TRBV6-6; cdr3_nt: TGTGCCAGCAGTTACAAACTAGCGGGAGGGCGAGGCGAGCAGTACTTC; cdr3_aa: CASSYKLAGGRGEQYF
d_call: -; clone_size: many; j_call: TRBJ1-1; v_call: TRBV19; cdr3_nt: TGTGCCAGTAGGCCGCCCTGGGCCACTGAAGCTTTCTTT; cdr3_aa: CASRPPWATEAFF
d_call: TRBD1; clone_size: -; j_call: TRBJ2-7; v_call: TRBV5-1; cdr3_nt: TGCGCCAGCTCCACCTCCGGGACAGGGACCCACGAGCAGTACTTC; cdr3_aa: CASSTSGTGTHEQYF
d_call: TRBD1; clone_size: many; j_call: TRBJ2-7; v_call: TRBV7-3; cdr3_nt: TGTGCCAGCAGCCCAGCCCGGACAGGGGGGTACGAGCAGTACTTC; cdr3_aa: CASSPARTGGYEQYF
d_call: -; clone_size: many; j_call: TRBJ1-2; v_call: TRBV7-2; cdr3_nt: TGTGCCAGCAGCTTAGGGGCAGGGCAAGAGATCGGCTACACCTTC; cdr3_aa: CASSLGAGQEIGYTF
d_call: -; clone_size: -; j_call: TRBJ1-5; v_call: TRBV19; cdr3_nt: TGTGCCAGTAGTATAGGTAGGACAGGCAATCAGCCCCAGCATTTT; cdr3_aa: CASSIGRTGNQPQHF
d_call: -; clone_size: -; j_call: TRBJ1-2; v_call: TRBV29-1; cdr3_nt: TGCAGCGTTGAATATGAGACAGTTTCCGGCTACACCTTC; cdr3_aa: CSVEYETVSGYTF
d_call: -; clone_size: few; j_call: TRBJ1-1; v_call: TRBV7-6; cdr3_nt: TGTGCCAGCAGCTTAATTCTCACTGAAGCTTTCTTT; cdr3_aa: CASSLILTEAFF
d_call: TRBD2; clone_size: many; j_call: TRBJ2-3; v_call: TRBV20-1; cdr3_nt: TGCAGTGCTAGAGATCTTTTGGGGACTAGCGGGAGCCCAGATACGCAGTATTTT; cdr3_aa: CSARDLLGTSGSPDTQYF
d_call: -; clone_size: few; j_call: TRBJ1-1; v_call: TRBV19; cdr3_nt: TGTGCCAGTAGTAGTCCCCTCGGACGCCCACTGAACACTGAAGCTTTCTTT; cdr3_aa: CASSSPLGRPLNTEAFF
d_call: -; clone_size: many; j_call: TRBJ2-5; v_call: TRBV7-3; cdr3_nt: TGTGCCAGCAGCTTAATGCCCAGCGGGCAACAAGAGACCCAGTACTTC; cdr3_aa: CASSLMPSGQQETQYF
d_call: -; clone_size: many; j_call: TRBJ2-7; v_call: TRBV7-8; cdr3_nt: TGTGCCAGCAGCTTAGGTCCAGTCCGTAACGAGCAGTACTTC; cdr3_aa: CASSLGPVRNEQYF
d_call: TRBD1; clone_size: many; j_call: TRBJ2-7; v_call: TRBV7-9; cdr3_nt: TGTGCCAGCAGCTTAGCCGTGACAGGGGATGAGCAGTACTTC; cdr3_aa: CASSLAVTGDEQYF
d_call: TRBD1; clone_size: -; j_call: TRBJ1-2; v_call: TRBV7-3; cdr3_nt: TGTGCCAGCAGCCCAGGGGGAGAGTATGGCTACACCTTC; cdr3_aa: CASSPGGEYGYTF
d_call: -; clone_size: few; j_call: TRBJ2-3; v_call: TRBV7-3; cdr3_nt: TGTGCCAGCAGCGACTTCGGGGCGGCAGATACGCAGTATTTT; cdr3_aa: CASSDFGAADTQYF
d_call: -; clone_size: many; j_call: TRBJ1-3; v_call: TRBV7-2; cdr3_nt: TGTGCCAGCAGCCCACAAATCAGGGTAGCAGACACCATATATTTT; cdr3_aa: CASSPQIRVADTIYF
d_call: -; clone_size: -; j_call: TRBJ1-4; v_call: TRBV25-1; cdr3_nt: TGTGCCAGCAGTGAATTGGGTGGGGTTACTGAAAAACTGTTTTTT; cdr3_aa: CASSELGGVTEKLFF
d_call: TRBD1; clone_size: many; j_call: TRBJ1-5; v_call: TRBV7-2; cdr3_nt: TGTGCCAGCAGCTTAGTAGGACAGGGTCCTAATAAGCCCCAGCATTTT; cdr3_aa: CASSLVGQGPNKPQHF
d_call: -; clone_size: -; j_call: TRBJ1-4; v_call: TRBV28; cdr3_nt: TGTGCCAGCAGTTTGAACAGCCTAAATGAAAAACTGTTTTTT; cdr3_aa: CASSLNSLNEKLFF
d_call: TRBD2; clone_size: -; j_call: TRBJ2-1; v_call: TRBV4-1; cdr3_nt: TGCGCCAGCAGCCACCCGACTAGCGGGAGAAATGAGCAGTTCTTC; cdr3_aa: CASSHPTSGRNEQFF
d_call: TRBD2; clone_size: -; j_call: TRBJ2-7; v_call: TRBV11-3; cdr3_nt: TGTGCCAGCAGCACTAGCGGGAGTAAAGGGCAGTACTTC; cdr3_aa: CASSTSGSKGQYF
d_call: -; clone_size: many; j_call: TRBJ1-2; v_call: TRBV7-2; cdr3_nt: TGTGCCAGCAGCTTAGGGAGCTCTTTCCCCGGGGCCTATGGCTACACCTTC; cdr3_aa: CASSLGSSFPGAYGYTF
d_call: -; clone_size: few; j_call: TRBJ2-5; v_call: TRBV28; cdr3_nt: TGTGCCAGTGGGACCGTTCAAGAGACCCAGTACTTC; cdr3_aa: CASGTVQETQYF
d_call: -; clone_size: many; j_call: TRBJ1-1; v_call: TRBV19; cdr3_nt: TGTGCCAGTAGTATAGCAAGGCAGGCGAACACTGAAGCTTTCTTT; cdr3_aa: CASSIARQANTEAFF
d_call: TRBD2; clone_size: many; j_call: TRBJ2-7; v_call: TRBV7-2; cdr3_nt: TGTGCCAGCAGCATTAGCGGGGGGCAGACTTACGAGCAGTACTTC; cdr3_aa: CASSISGGQTYEQYF
d_call: -; clone_size: few; j_call: TRBJ2-1; v_call: TRBV11-2; cdr3_nt: TGTGCCAGCACCCACAGGGTTAGAGATGAGCAGTTCTTC; cdr3_aa: CASTHRVRDEQFF
d_call: -; clone_size: many; j_call: TRBJ2-2; v_call: TRBV7-3; cdr3_nt: TGTGCCAGCAGCTCCGAATACACCGGGGAGCTGTTTTTT; cdr3_aa: CASSSEYTGELFF
d_call: -; clone_size: many; j_call: TRBJ1-2; v_call: TRBV28; cdr3_nt: TGTGCCAGCAGCTGGGTGAATGGCTACACCTTC; cdr3_aa: CASSWVNGYTF
d_call: TRBD1; clone_size: -; j_call: TRBJ2-7; v_call: TRBV2; cdr3_nt: TGTGCCAGCGGTGATCCGGGACAGCCCTCGTACGAGCAGTACTTC; cdr3_aa: CASGDPGQPSYEQYF
d_call: -; clone_size: many; j_call: TRBJ1-6; v_call: TRBV28; cdr3_nt: TGTGCCAGCAAGGGGGGGCTTTCACCCCTCCACTTT; cdr3_aa: CASKGGLSPLHF